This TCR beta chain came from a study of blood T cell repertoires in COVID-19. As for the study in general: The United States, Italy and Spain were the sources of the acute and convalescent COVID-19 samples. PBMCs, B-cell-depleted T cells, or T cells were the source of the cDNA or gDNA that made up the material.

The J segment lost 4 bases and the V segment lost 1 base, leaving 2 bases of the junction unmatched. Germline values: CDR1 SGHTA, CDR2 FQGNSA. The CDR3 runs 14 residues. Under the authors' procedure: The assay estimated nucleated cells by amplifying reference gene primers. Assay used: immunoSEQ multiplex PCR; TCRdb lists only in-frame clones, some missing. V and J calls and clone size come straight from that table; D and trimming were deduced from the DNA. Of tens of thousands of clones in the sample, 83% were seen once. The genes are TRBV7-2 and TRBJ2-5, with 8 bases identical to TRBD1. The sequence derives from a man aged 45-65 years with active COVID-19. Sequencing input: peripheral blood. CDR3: CASSLGQGAETQYF. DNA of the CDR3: TGTGCCAGCAGCTTAGGCCAGGGGGCAGAGACCCAGTACTTC. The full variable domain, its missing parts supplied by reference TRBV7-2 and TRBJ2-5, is GAGVSQSPSNKVTEKGKDVELRCDPISGHTALYWYRQSLGQGLEFLIYFQGNSAPDKSGLPSDRFSAERTGGSVSTLTIQRTQQEDSAVYLCASSLGQGAETQYFGPGTRLLVL.